The source of this TCR beta chain is a study of blood T cell repertoires in COVID-19. The CDR3 is made up of 15 amino acids. V trimming: 4 bases; J trimming: 7 bases; junction bases outside the gene matches: 9. The germline CDR1 and CDR2 sequences are ENHRY and SYGVKD. Assay used: immunoSEQ multiplex PCR; TCRdb lists only in-frame clones, some missing. Of fewer than 400,000 clones in the sample, 92% are singletons; the top ten hold roughly 20%. The sample consisted of PBMCs or T cells enriched from blood (not recorded which). The TCR was taken from a woman aged 30 to 39 who had recovered from COVID-19. The chain combines TRBV10-3 with TRBJ1-2; 10 bases agree with TRBD1. The CDR3 DNA is TGTGCCATCAGTGCGGCCGGGACAGGGGCCGGTGGCTACACCTTC. Its protein product is CAISAAGTGAGGYTF.